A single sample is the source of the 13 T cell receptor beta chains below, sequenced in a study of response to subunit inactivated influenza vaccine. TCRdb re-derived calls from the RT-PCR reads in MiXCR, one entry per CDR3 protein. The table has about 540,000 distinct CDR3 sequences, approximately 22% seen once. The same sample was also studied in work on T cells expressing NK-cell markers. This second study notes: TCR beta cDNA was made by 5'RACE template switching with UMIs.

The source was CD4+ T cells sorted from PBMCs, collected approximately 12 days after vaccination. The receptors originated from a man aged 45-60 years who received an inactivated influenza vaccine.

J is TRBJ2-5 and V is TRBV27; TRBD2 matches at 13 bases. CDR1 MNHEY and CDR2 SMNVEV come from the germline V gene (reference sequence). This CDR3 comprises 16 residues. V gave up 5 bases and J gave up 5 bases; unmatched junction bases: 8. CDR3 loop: CASSTGLAGAVETQYF. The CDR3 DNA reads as TGTGCCAGCAGTACAGGACTAGCGGGAGCCGTTGAGACCCAGTACTTC.

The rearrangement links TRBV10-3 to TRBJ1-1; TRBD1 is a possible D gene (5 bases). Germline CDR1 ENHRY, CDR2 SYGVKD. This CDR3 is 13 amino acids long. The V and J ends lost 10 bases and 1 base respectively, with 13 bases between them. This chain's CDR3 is CATTLGQNTEAFF. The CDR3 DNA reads TGTGCCACCACTCTAGGACAGAACACTGAAGCTTTCTTT.

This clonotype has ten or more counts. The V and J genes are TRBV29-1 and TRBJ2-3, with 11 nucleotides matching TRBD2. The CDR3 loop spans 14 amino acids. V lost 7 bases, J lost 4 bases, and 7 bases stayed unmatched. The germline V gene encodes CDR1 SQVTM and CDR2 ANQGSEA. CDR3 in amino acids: CSATSGSVSDTQYF. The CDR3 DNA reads TGCAGCGCAACTAGCGGGAGTGTCTCAGATACGCAGTATTTT.

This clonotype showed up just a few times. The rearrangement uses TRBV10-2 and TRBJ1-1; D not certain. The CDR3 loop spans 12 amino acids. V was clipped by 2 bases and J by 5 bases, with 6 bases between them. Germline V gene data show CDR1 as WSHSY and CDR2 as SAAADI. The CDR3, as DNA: TGCGCCAGCAGTGAGGGATATACTGAAGCTTTCTTT. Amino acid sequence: CASSEGYTEAFF.

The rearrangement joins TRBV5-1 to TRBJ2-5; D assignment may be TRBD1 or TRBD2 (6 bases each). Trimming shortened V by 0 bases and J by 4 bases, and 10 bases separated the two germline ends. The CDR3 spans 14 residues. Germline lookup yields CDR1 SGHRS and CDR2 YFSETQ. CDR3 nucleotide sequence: TGCGCCAGCAGCTTGGTTGGGGGGCCAGAGACCCAGTACTTC. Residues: CASSLVGGPETQYF.

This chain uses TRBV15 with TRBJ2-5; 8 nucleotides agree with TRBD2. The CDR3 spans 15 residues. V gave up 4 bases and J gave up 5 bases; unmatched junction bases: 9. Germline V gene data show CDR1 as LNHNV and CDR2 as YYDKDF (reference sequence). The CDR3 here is CATSIRSGSRETQYF. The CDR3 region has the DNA TGTGCCACCAGCATACGGAGCGGGAGTAGGGAGACCCAGTACTTC.

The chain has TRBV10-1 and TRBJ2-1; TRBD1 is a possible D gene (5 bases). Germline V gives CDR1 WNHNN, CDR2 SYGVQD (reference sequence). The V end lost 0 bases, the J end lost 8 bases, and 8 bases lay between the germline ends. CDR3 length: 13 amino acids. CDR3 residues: CASSESGVDEQFF. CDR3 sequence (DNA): TGCGCCAGCAGTGAGTCAGGGGTGGATGAGCAGTTCTTC.

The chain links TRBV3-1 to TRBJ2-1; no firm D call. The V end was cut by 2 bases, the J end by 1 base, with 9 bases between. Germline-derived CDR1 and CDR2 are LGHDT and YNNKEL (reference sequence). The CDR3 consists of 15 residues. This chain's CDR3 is CASSQNLGSYNEQFF. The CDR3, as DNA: TGTGCCAGCAGCCAAAACCTCGGATCCTACAATGAGCAGTTCTTC.

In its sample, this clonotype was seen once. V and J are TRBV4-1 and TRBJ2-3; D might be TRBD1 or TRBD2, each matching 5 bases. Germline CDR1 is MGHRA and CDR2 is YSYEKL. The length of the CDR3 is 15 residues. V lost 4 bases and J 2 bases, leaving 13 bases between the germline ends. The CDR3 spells CASSPGRGPTDTQYF. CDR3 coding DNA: TGCGCCAGCAGCCCGGGACGGGGCCCCACAGATACGCAGTATTTT.

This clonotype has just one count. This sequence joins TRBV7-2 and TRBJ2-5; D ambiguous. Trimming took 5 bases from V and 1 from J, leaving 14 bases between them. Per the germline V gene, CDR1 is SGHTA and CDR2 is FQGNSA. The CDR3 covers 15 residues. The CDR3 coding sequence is TGTGCCAGCAGCCTAAAACGGGCGATCCAAGAGACCCAGTACTTC. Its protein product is CASSLKRAIQETQYF.

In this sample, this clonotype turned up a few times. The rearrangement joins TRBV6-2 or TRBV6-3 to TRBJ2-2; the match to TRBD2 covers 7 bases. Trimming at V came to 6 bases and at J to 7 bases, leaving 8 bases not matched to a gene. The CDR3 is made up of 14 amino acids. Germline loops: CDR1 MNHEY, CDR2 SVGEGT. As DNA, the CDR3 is TGTGCCAGCAGCTTTAGCGGGCCGGTCGGGGAGCTGTTTTTT. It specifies CASSFSGPVGELFF.

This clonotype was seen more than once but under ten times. The CDR3 reads CASSEAWETQYF. The CDR3 region has the DNA TGTGCCAGCAGTGAAGCGTGGGAAACCCAGTACTTC. The V and J genes are TRBV6-1 and TRBJ2-7; no firm D call. The CDR3 sequence is 12 residues long. Trimming removed 0 bases at V and 10 bases at J, with 10 bases between. Germline-derived CDR1 and CDR2 are MNHNS and SASEGT.

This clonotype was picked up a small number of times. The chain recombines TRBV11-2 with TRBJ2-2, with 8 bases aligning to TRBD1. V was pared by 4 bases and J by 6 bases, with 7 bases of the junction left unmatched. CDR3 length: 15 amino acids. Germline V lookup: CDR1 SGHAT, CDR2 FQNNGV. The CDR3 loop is CASSSERTGSGELFF. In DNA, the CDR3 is TGTGCCAGCAGCTCCGAGAGGACAGGGTCCGGGGAGCTGTTTTTT.